The next 24 T cell receptor beta chains were all read from a single sample in a study of CD8 T cells in Susac syndrome (dated by TCRdb to the late 2010s). Library preparation employed the immunoSEQ multiplex PCR assay. RNA was extracted using the RNeasy kit, and roughly 0.5 to 1 microgram was reverse transcribed with random hexamers. TCRdb trimmed public reads at Q25 via fastp, called clones via MiXCR and kept in-frame beta chains. Rows with a matching CDR3 protein are joined into one entry that keeps the most common DNA and genes. Counted in this sample were under 85,000 distinct CDR3 sequences; approximately 95% of them appeared once. Under 1% of the sample rests with the top ten. Sequencing was performed on CD8+ T cells from PBMCs. The receptors were sampled from a human donor with Susac syndrome.

The V call is TRBV4-3, the J call TRBJ2-1; possibly TRBD1 or TRBD2 for D (5 bases each). CDR3 length equals 19 residues. Germline lookup yields CDR1 LGHNA and CDR2 YSLEER. Trimming pared 0 bases from V and 7 bases from J, leaving 25 bases between. This CDR3 is CASSQDFLGDTGGRNEQFF. CDR3 DNA: TGCGCCAGCAGCCAAGATTTTCTGGGGGATACAGGAGGCAGGAATGAGCAGTTCTTC.

This chain connects TRBV7-2 to TRBJ1-5, with unresolved D. CDR3 size: 13 residues. With 5 bases removed from V and 2 bases from J, the gap between germline ends came to 7 bases. Germline V CDR1 and CDR2: SGHTA, FQGNSA. CDR3 sequence (DNA): TGTGCCAGCAGCATAACAGGCAATCAGCCCCAGCATTTT. Translating gives CASSITGNQPQHF.

The V gene is TRBV7-3, the J gene TRBJ2-3; D gene unclear. V was shortened by 5 bases and J by 0 bases, with 9 bases between the two germline ends. The CDR3 is made up of 14 amino acids. The germline V gene has CDR1 SGHTA and CDR2 FQGTGA. The CDR3 DNA reads as TGTGCCAGCAGCCCCGTGGGGAGCACAGATACGCAGTATTTT. Its translation is CASSPVGSTDTQYF.

This clonotype showed up just a few times. The V gene is TRBV5-6, the J gene TRBJ2-2; D unclear. This CDR3 is 12 amino acids long. CDR1 is SGHDT and CDR2 is YYEEEE in the germline V gene. Trimming removed 2 bases from V and 4 bases from J, with 3 bases in between. DNA for the CDR3: TGTGCCAGCAGCTTTGGCACCGGGGAGCTGTTTTTT. This gives the protein CASSFGTGELFF.

V usage is TRBV20-1 and J usage is TRBJ2-1; 10 nucleotides agree with TRBD2. Germline V gives CDR1 DFQATT, CDR2 SNEGSKA (reference sequence). This CDR3 is built from 17 residues. Trimming took 4 bases from V and 6 from J; bases not matched to a gene: 15. Written as DNA, the CDR3 is TGCAGTGCTACCGCCGAAGCTATAGCGGGAGGTCTCAATGAGCAGTTCTTC. Its translation: CSATAEAIAGGLNEQFF.

The CDR3 nucleotides are TGTGCCAGCAGCTTTGCGACTAGCGGTAGCTACGAGCAGTACTTC. This gives the protein CASSFATSGSYEQYF. The gene calls are TRBV12-1 and TRBJ2-7; the table gives TRBD2 as D, unverified against the DNA. TRBV12-1 is marked as a pseudogene. The CDR3 spans 15 residues.

The chain carries TRBV20-1 and TRBJ1-3; TRBD1 might be the D (5 bases). Trimming took 6 bases from V and 0 from J, leaving 21 bases between them. The V gene's germline CDR1 is DFQATT and CDR2 SNEGSKA (reference sequence). The CDR3 is 17 residues long. The CDR3 DNA reads TGCAGTGCCCCGGGAGGGGAGTTTTCCCCCTCTGGAAACACCATATATTTT. It encodes CSAPGGEFSPSGNTIYF.

The gene calls are TRBV29-1 and TRBJ2-1, with unresolved D. V was cut by 6 bases and J by 3 bases, with 9 bases left in between. The CDR3 covers 12 residues. Germline V CDR1 and CDR2: SQVTM, ANQGSEA. The DNA of the CDR3 is TGCAGCGTGGACGAAAGCTACAATGAGCAGTTCTTC. It encodes CSVDESYNEQFF.

The rearrangement joins TRBV20-1 to TRBJ1-1, with D possibly TRBD1 on 5 matching bases. Germline-derived CDR1 and CDR2 are DFQATT and SNEGSKA (reference sequence). The CDR3 is made up of 14 amino acids. V was shortened by 2 bases and J by 4 bases, with 14 bases between the two germline ends. CDR3 residues: CSARTAGGGTEAFF. The CDR3 nucleotides are TGCAGTGCTAGAACGGCCGGGGGGGGCACTGAAGCTTTCTTT.

The chain employs TRBV3-1 and TRBJ2-7; no clear D. Germline V gives CDR1 LGHDT, CDR2 YNNKEL (reference sequence). There are 15 residues in the CDR3. The V gene lost 3 bases and the J gene lost 2 bases, with 14 bases spanning the gap. Here the CDR3 reads CASSHLGSSAYEQYF. The CDR3 DNA follows: TGTGCCAGCAGCCATTTAGGTTCCTCGGCCTACGAGCAGTACTTC.

The sample holds one count of this clonotype. The chain is built from TRBV19 and TRBJ2-3, with TRBD2 identical over 10 bases. J lost 1 base, V lost 5 bases, and 0 bases had no gene match. Germline-derived CDR1 and CDR2 are LNHDA and SQIVND (reference sequence). The CDR3 covers 14 residues. The CDR3 sequence: CASSGLAGTDTQYF. In DNA, the CDR3 is TGTGCCAGTAGTGGACTAGCGGGCACAGATACGCAGTATTTT.

The chain combines TRBV3-1 with TRBJ2-5; 8 nucleotides agree with TRBD2. V shed 8 bases and J 1 base; nucleotides not matched to a gene: 12. The CDR3 spans 16 residues. Germline-derived CDR1 and CDR2 are LGHDT and YNNKEL (reference sequence). CDR3 amino acids: CASSLEGRGVQETQYF. In DNA, the CDR3 is TGTGCCAGCTCCCTAGAGGGGCGGGGGGTCCAAGAGACCCAGTACTTC.

The V and J genes are TRBV13 and TRBJ2-7, with D possibly being TRBD1 or TRBD2 (5 bases each). Trimming cost V 0 bases and J 9 bases, with 15 bases left between them. Germline-derived CDR1 and CDR2 are PRHDT and FYEKMQ (reference sequence). This CDR3 is built from 14 residues. Written as DNA, the CDR3 is TGTGCCAGCAGCTTAGGCCAGGGAGAGGGTAGGCAGTACTTC. It codes for CASSLGQGEGRQYF.

The CDR3 spells CASRGKMTGGDSGELFF. The CDR3 coding sequence is TGTGCCAGCAGAGGGAAGATGACAGGGGGCGACTCCGGGGAGCTGTTTTTT. The rearrangement links TRBV3-1 to TRBJ2-2; the match to TRBD1 covers 10 bases. This CDR3 has 17 amino acids. In germline, CDR1 is LGHDT, CDR2 YNNKEL (reference sequence). The junction had 13 bases not matched to a gene; V was cut back by 6 bases and J by 6 bases.

The V call is TRBV27, the J call TRBJ2-1; 11 bases are a match to TRBD1. Germline V lookup: CDR1 MNHEY, CDR2 SMNVEV (reference sequence). CDR3 length: 16 residues. V was pared by 5 bases and J by 7 bases, with 10 bases of the junction left unmatched. The CDR3 sequence is CASSTSGTGGGNEQFF. For the CDR3, the DNA is TGTGCCAGCAGTACATCCGGGACAGGGGGGGGGAATGAGCAGTTCTTC.

The chain links TRBV20-1 to TRBJ2-3; TRBD1 matches 9 bases. Germline values: CDR1 DFQATT, CDR2 SNEGSKA (reference sequence). CDR3 size: 14 residues. V shed 6 bases, J shed 5 bases, and the junction held 9 bases outside the gene matches. The CDR3 DNA is TGCAGTGCAACGGACAGGGGCAATCAAGATACGCAGTATTTT. Protein sequence: CSATDRGNQDTQYF.

V gene TRBV7-9 combines with J gene TRBJ2-5; possible D gene TRBD1, 6 bases. The V and J ends lost 0 bases and 9 bases respectively, with 17 bases between them. This CDR3 has 15 residues. The germline V gene encodes CDR1 SEHNR and CDR2 FQNEAQ (reference sequence). The CDR3 region is CASSLAVLTPGAQYF. The DNA of the CDR3 is TGTGCCAGCAGCTTAGCCGTGTTGACGCCAGGGGCCCAGTACTTC.

The CDR3 loop is CASSPWGGRYNEQFF. The CDR3, as DNA: TGTGCCAGCTCCCCTTGGGGAGGGCGGTACAATGAGCAGTTCTTC. The chain is built from TRBV9 and TRBJ2-1; TRBD2 matches at 7 bases. This CDR3 has 15 residues. Trimming took 7 bases from V and 4 from J; bases not matched to a gene: 11. CDR1 SGDLS and CDR2 YYNGEE come from the germline V gene.

The rearrangement joins TRBV25-1 to TRBJ2-5; 8 nucleotides line up with TRBD1. There are 14 residues in the CDR3. Germline trimming cut 3 bases from V and 4 bases from J; bases unmatched to any gene: 4. Germline loops: CDR1 MGHDK, CDR2 SYGVNS. CDR3 residues: CASSDGTGGETQYF. The CDR3 DNA reads TGTGCCAGCAGTGATGGGACAGGAGGAGAGACCCAGTACTTC.

The rearrangement uses TRBV25-1 and TRBJ2-2; D is perhaps TRBD1 (6 bases). The CDR3 extends over 18 amino acids. Trimming pared 0 bases from V and 2 bases from J, leaving 16 bases between. Germline assignment: CDR1 MGHDK and CDR2 SYGVNS. The CDR3 coding sequence is TGTGCCAGCAGTGAATATGGTCCCGGGACACCAAACACCGGGGAGCTGTTTTTT. Residues: CASSEYGPGTPNTGELFF.

The V gene is TRBV18, the J gene TRBJ2-7; D is possibly TRBD2 (6 bases). Germline loops: CDR1 KGHSH, CDR2 LQKENI. The CDR3 spans 13 residues. The V and J ends lost 0 bases and 4 bases respectively, with 7 bases between them. The CDR3 nucleotides are TGTGCCAGCTCACCACCGGCGGGATACGAGCAGTACTTC. Protein: CASSPPAGYEQYF.

The chain carries TRBV14 and TRBJ2-1; D call uncertain. Germline V gene lookup returns CDR1 SGHDN and CDR2 FVKESK. The CDR3 sequence is 12 residues long. Between the trimmed V and J ends, which lost 5 bases and 9 bases, there was a span of 11 bases. The CDR3 loop reads CASSSGWVEQFF. In DNA form, the CDR3 reads TGTGCCAGCAGCTCGGGCTGGGTTGAGCAGTTCTTC.

This clonotype was counted once. V is TRBV12-3 or TRBV12-4 and J is TRBJ1-4, with a tentative D call TRBD1 (6 bases). This CDR3 is 15 amino acids long. V was shortened by 5 bases and J by 1 base, with 11 bases between the two germline ends. The CDR3 protein is CASSPSQGTNEKLFF. In DNA form, the CDR3 reads TGTGCCAGCAGTCCCTCACAGGGAACTAATGAAAAACTGTTTTTT.

This chain connects TRBV7-2 to TRBJ2-5; 8 nucleotides line up with TRBD2. The CDR3 totals 16 residues. The germline gives CDR1 SGHTA, CDR2 FQGNSA. The V segment lost 4 bases and the J segment 4 bases; nucleotides outside the gene matches: 11. Written as DNA, the CDR3 is TGTGCCAGCAGCTCCCGGTTCGAGGGACTAGGAGAGACCCAGTACTTC. Translating gives CASSSRFEGLGETQYF.